Listed below are T cell receptor beta chains from one sample, sequenced in a study of T-cell memory formation after mild COVID-19. TCRdb independently ran MiXCR on the 5' RACE reads; one entry per CDR3 protein. This table has 380,000 or so distinct CDR3 sequences, about an eighth appearing once. Input material: PBMCs or a T cell subset sorted from them (not recorded which). The source of these receptors is a young man who had mild COVID-19 (a few samples of this study predate the infection). Cell type and time point are not known. The CDR3 runs from the conserved cysteine through the conserved F or W. A D gene is named only where the DNA matches it firmly. Only some rows state a clone size, as once, few, many or a class for expanded clones.

j_gene | abundance | v_gene | d_gene | CDR3nt | CDR3aa
TRBJ2-5 | many | TRBV6-2/TRBV6-3 | NA | TGTGCCAGCACCACGGGCGGTCAAGAGACCCAGTACTTC | CASTTGGQETQYF
TRBJ2-3 | many | TRBV5-1 | NA | TGCGCCAGCAGCTTGGGGGGGCCAAGCACAGATACGCAGTATTTT | CASSLGGPSTDTQYF
TRBJ1-6 | NA | TRBV3-1 | NA | TGTGCCAGCGGAACGGGGGGAGGTAGGGTTAACTCACCCCTCCACTTT | CASGTGGGRVNSPLHF
TRBJ2-2 | many | TRBV4-2 | TRBD2 | TGTGCCAGCAGCCGAAAGACTAGCGGGGGGGCCTATGCCGGGGAGCTGTTTTTT | CASSRKTSGGAYAGELFF
TRBJ2-1 | NA | TRBV12-3/TRBV12-4 | NA | TGTGCCAGCAGCTATAGGTTCGATGAGCAGTTCTTC | CASSYRFDEQFF
TRBJ1-1 | many | TRBV12-3/TRBV12-4 | TRBD1 | TGTGCCAGCAGCTTTAGGACAGGGACGAACACTGAAGCTTTCTTT | CASSFRTGTNTEAFF
TRBJ1-5 | NA | TRBV5-1 | NA | TGCGCCAGCAGCTACGACACGGATCAGCCCCAGCATTTT | CASSYDTDQPQHF
TRBJ1-5 | NA | TRBV19 | NA | TGTGCCAGTAGTACCGGTAGCAATCAGCCCCAGCATTTT | CASSTGSNQPQHF
TRBJ2-3 | NA | TRBV4-2 | NA | TGTGCCAGCAGCCAAGATGAGAAGCGACCTACGCAGTATTTT | CASSQDEKRPTQYF
TRBJ1-6 | once | TRBV27 | NA | TGTGCCAGCAGTTCCGGGCCCTCCAATTCACCCCTCCACTTT | CASSSGPSNSPLHF
TRBJ2-5 | NA | TRBV12-3/TRBV12-4 | NA | TGTGCCAGCAGTTTAATCGGGGACCGAGAGACCCAGTACTTC | CASSLIGDRETQYF
TRBJ2-1 | NA | TRBV29-1 | NA | TGCACCATTCTGCGGTTGAATTACAATGAGCAGTTCTTC | CTILRLNYNEQFF
TRBJ2-5 | NA | TRBV5-1 | TRBD2 | TGCGCCAGCAGCTTTGGGTCCGGGGGGTCCCGAGAAGAGACCCAGTACTTC | CASSFGSGGSREETQYF
TRBJ2-7 | few | TRBV6-1 | NA | TGTGCCAGCAGTGAAGGGGTGGTCAGGGGCTACGAGCAGTACTTC | CASSEGVVRGYEQYF
TRBJ1-2 | few | TRBV11-2 | TRBD1 | TGTGCCAGCAGCTCGCTAACGGACAGGCCAGGCTACACCTTC | CASSSLTDRPGYTF
TRBJ2-4 | many | TRBV7-2 | TRBD1 | TGTGCCAGCAGCTTAGCGCAGGGACAGGGGGCCAAAAACATTCAGTACTTC | CASSLAQGQGAKNIQYF
TRBJ2-5 | NA | TRBV18 | NA | TGTGCCAGCTCACCAAGGACACTACAGGAGACCCAGTACTTC | CASSPRTLQETQYF
TRBJ2-1 | NA | TRBV7-2 | NA | TGTGCCAGCAGCATCAGCGACTACGAGCAGTTCTTC | CASSISDYEQFF
TRBJ2-5 | NA | TRBV7-2 | TRBD1 | TGTGCCAGCAGCTTATTGGCAGGGGGTTCCGGAGAGACCCAGTACTTC | CASSLLAGGSGETQYF
TRBJ1-2 | NA | TRBV12-3/TRBV12-4 | NA | TGTGCCAGCAGTTCAAGGTCTAATAACTATGGCTACACCTTC | CASSSRSNNYGYTF
TRBJ2-3 | few | TRBV6-2/TRBV6-3 | NA | TGTGCCAGCACCACTGGGGTTTACACAGATACGCAGTATTTT | CASTTGVYTDTQYF
TRBJ2-3 | NA | TRBV6-2/TRBV6-3 | NA | TGTGCCAGCAGTTCGGGACGGCGACCTAGCACAGATACGCAGTATTTT | CASSSGRRPSTDTQYF
TRBJ1-2 | many | TRBV7-2 | TRBD1 | TGTGCCAGCAGCTCAGGACAGGGAACGGGCGGCTACACCTTC | CASSSGQGTGGYTF
TRBJ1-1 | NA | TRBV2 | NA | TGTGCCAGCTTCCCCGGTCGGGGGGGCAGTACTGAAGCTTTCTTT | CASFPGRGGSTEAFF
TRBJ1-2 | NA | TRBV5-1 | TRBD1 | TGCGCCAGCAGCTTGGGGGACAGGACCTTGAACTATGGCTACACCTTC | CASSLGDRTLNYGYTF
TRBJ1-4 | NA | TRBV27 | NA | TGTGCCAGCAGGAGAGGACAGCGAAATGAAAAACTGTTTTTT | CASRRGQRNEKLFF
TRBJ2-5 | many | TRBV20-1 | NA | TGCAGTGCTCCCCCCGTGGACTCTAGGGGGGGGGGAGAGACCCAGTACTTC | CSAPPVDSRGGGETQYF
TRBJ1-5 | few | TRBV4-3 | TRBD1 | TGCGCCAGCAGCCAAGGGGACAGATATTCTGCCCAGCATTTT | CASSQGDRYSAQHF
TRBJ2-3 | NA | TRBV2 | NA | TGTGCCAGCAGTGTCGGTAAGCTGGATACGCAGTATTTT | CASSVGKLDTQYF
TRBJ2-1 | few | TRBV6-1 | NA | TGTGCCAGCAAAAGATCGGGGGCAGATGAGCAGTTCTTC | CASKRSGADEQFF
TRBJ1-6 | NA | TRBV27 | NA | TGTGCCAGCAGTACCTCCCGTGTCCGAAGCTCCTATAATTCACCCCTCCACTTT | CASSTSRVRSSYNSPLHF
TRBJ2-6 | few | TRBV24-1 | NA | TGTGCCACCAGTGACGGGACGGCTGGGGCCAACGTCCTGACTTTC | CATSDGTAGANVLTF
TRBJ2-7 | many | TRBV9 | TRBD1 | TGTGCCAGACAGGGGCCTTCCTACGAGCAGTACTTC | CARQGPSYEQYF